The next 21 T cell receptor beta chains were all read from a single sample in a study of cytomegalovirus exposure and HLA in healthy donors. Primers included in the PCR were 60 Vbeta and 13 Jbeta primers. Produced via immunoSEQ multiplex PCR; TCRdb's table is partial and in-frame only. The sample yields 150,000 to 200,000 clones, roughly 87% seen once. The sequencing input was PBMCs. The receptors here all came from a girl less than two years old in good health and CMV-seronegative.

This chain links TRBV7-9 with TRBJ1-2; D might be TRBD1 (6 bases). The CDR3 consists of 16 residues. Deletions cut 5 bases from V and 0 bases from J, with 16 bases between. The germline gives CDR1 SEHNR, CDR2 FQNEAQ (reference sequence). CDR3 nucleotide sequence: TGTGCCAGCAGCCTAAGAGGACAGCCCGCTAACTATGGCTACACCTTC. It codes for CASSLRGQPANYGYTF.

DNA of the CDR3: TGTGCCACACGGGAGGGCCTCACAGATACGCAGTATTTT. Translating it yields CATREGLTDTQYF. V is TRBV28 and J is TRBJ2-3; 8 nucleotides line up with TRBD2. Germline values: CDR1 MDHEN, CDR2 SYDVKM. The CDR3 has 13 amino acids. Losses at the gene ends were 10 bases for V and 2 bases for J; bases not matched to a gene: 5.

The V call is TRBV30, the J call TRBJ1-6; 8 nucleotides agree with TRBD1. Germline V gene data show CDR1 as GTSNPN and CDR2 as SVGIG (reference sequence). The CDR3 covers 16 residues. Germline trimming cut 0 bases from V and 6 bases from J; bases unmatched to any gene: 7. Written as DNA, the CDR3 is TGTGCCTGGAGTGTACCCCAGGGGGCGCTTAATTCACCCCTCCACTTT. This encodes CAWSVPQGALNSPLHF.

J is TRBJ1-5 and V is TRBV27, with a tentative D call TRBD1 (5 bases). Germline lookup yields CDR1 MNHEY and CDR2 SMNVEV (reference sequence). The CDR3 spans 13 residues. Trimming removed 4 bases from V and 1 base from J, with 5 bases in between. The CDR3 nucleotides are TGTGCCAGCAGTTCAGGGAGCAATCAGCCCCAGCATTTT. Its protein is CASSSGSNQPQHF.

The gene calls are TRBV5-6 and TRBJ2-7; D gene uncertain. Germline V gene sequence: CDR1 SGHDT, CDR2 YYEEEE. Trimming left V 10 bases short and J 2 bases short, with 16 bases between. The CDR3 spans 13 residues. CDR3 sequence: CACNKKDAYEQYF. CDR3 DNA: TGTGCCTGTAACAAGAAAGATGCCTACGAGCAGTACTTC. The full variable domain, its missing parts supplied by reference TRBV5-6 and TRBJ2-7, is DAGVTQSPTHLIKTRGQQVTLRCSPKSGHDTVSWYQQALGQGPQFIFQYYEEEERQRGNFPDRFSGHQFPNYSSELNVNALLLGDSALYLCACNKKDAYEQYFGPGTRLTVT.

The chain combines TRBV9 with TRBJ2-2; TRBD2 agrees at 11 bases. With V trimmed by 5 bases and J by 6 bases, 6 bases remained unmatched. This CDR3 contains 15 residues. Germline CDR1 is SGDLS and CDR2 is YYNGEE. The CDR3 nucleotides read TGTGCCAGCAGTACAACTAGCGGGGGACCCGGGGAGCTGTTTTTT. This encodes CASSTTSGGPGELFF.

This clone was observed a single time. The J gene is TRBJ2-5, the V gene TRBV13, with TRBD1 identical over 7 bases. TRBJ2-7 explains the end of the DNA better; the J call may be wrong. This CDR3 has 15 residues. Germline V gene sequence: CDR1 PRHDT, CDR2 FYEKMQ (reference sequence). The CDR3 coding sequence is TGTGCCAGCAGCTTCGACAGGGTGTCTATAGACGAGCAGTACTTC. The encoded protein is CASSFDRVSIDEQYF.

This clone was recorded a few times. This chain uses TRBV18 with TRBJ2-7, with 8 bases that match TRBD2. CDR3 length equals 16 residues. J lost 4 bases, V lost 3 bases, and 11 bases had no gene match. Per the germline V gene, CDR1 is KGHSH and CDR2 is LQKENI. CDR3 DNA: TGTGCCAGCTCACCTCAGGGACTAGACCTTAGTTACGAGCAGTACTTC. Translated, it gives CASSPQGLDLSYEQYF.

The chain joins TRBV30 to TRBJ2-5, with 10 bases that match TRBD2. Trimming cost V 4 bases and J 5 bases; bases outside gene matches: 10. Germline V gives CDR1 GTSNPN, CDR2 SVGIG (reference sequence). CDR3 length: 15 residues. CDR3 protein: CAWMGSGGALETQYF. The CDR3 region has the DNA TGTGCCTGGATGGGAAGCGGGGGGGCCCTGGAGACCCAGTACTTC.

The rearrangement joins TRBV6-5 to TRBJ2-5; TRBD1 aligns across 9 bases. The germline CDR1 and CDR2 sequences are MNHEY and SVGAGI. V shed 4 bases and J 2 bases; nucleotides not matched to a gene: 5. The CDR3 has 15 amino acids. The CDR3 loop is CASSSEDRGQETQYF. The CDR3 region has the DNA TGTGCCAGCAGTTCCGAGGACAGGGGTCAAGAGACCCAGTACTTC.

Note on this clone: The sample holds other DNA sequences that translate to the same CDR3. This chain uses TRBV6-5 with TRBJ1-2; 9 positions agree with TRBD1. The J segment lost 7 bases and the V segment lost 6 bases, leaving 3 bases of the junction unmatched. Germline-derived CDR1 and CDR2 are MNHEY and SVGAGI. This CDR3 region has 12 residues. The CDR3 here is CASRQGARGYTF. The DNA of the CDR3 is TGTGCCAGCAGACAGGGGGCGCGTGGCTACACCTTC.

The chain uses TRBV29-1 and TRBJ2-7; the D gene is possibly TRBD1 (6 bases). This CDR3 has 13 amino acids. Trimming removed 6 bases at V and 5 bases at J, with 17 bases between. Per the germline V gene, CDR1 is SQVTM and CDR2 is ANQGSEA. The CDR3 here is CSVVRGPSDEQYF. The DNA of the CDR3 is TGCAGCGTGGTCAGGGGCCCGTCCGACGAGCAGTACTTC.

This clone was detected only once. J is TRBJ2-7 and V is TRBV7-9; D is unresolved. CDR3 length: 13 amino acids. Germline V lookup: CDR1 SEHNR, CDR2 FQNEAQ (reference sequence). V was trimmed by 4 bases and J by 9 bases, leaving 16 bases between them. CDR3 in DNA: TGTGCCAGCAGCTCCCGTGAAGATACGAGGCAGTACTTC. This encodes CASSSREDTRQYF.

V and J are TRBV7-2 and TRBJ2-7; 10 positions agree with TRBD1. CDR3 length: 14 residues. Germline trimming cut 5 bases from V and 3 bases from J; bases unmatched to any gene: 4. Germline lookup yields CDR1 SGHTA and CDR2 FQGNSA. The CDR3 DNA reads as TGTGCCAGCAGCCCGGGACAGGGGTACTACGAGCAGTACTTC. Encoded protein: CASSPGQGYYEQYF.

This clone was seen just once. The chain uses TRBV18 and TRBJ2-6; 10 positions match TRBD1. Germline V CDR1 and CDR2: KGHSH, LQKENI. With 6 bases clipped from V and 0 bases from J, the junction kept 8 bases outside the gene matches. CDR3 length equals 18 residues. For the CDR3, the DNA is TGTGCCAGCTCTCGAAGACAGGGGGCTGACTCTGGGGCCAACGTCCTGACTTTC. Residues: CASSRRQGADSGANVLTF.

The chain joins TRBV7-9 to TRBJ1-5; unclear D gene. Germline CDR1 is SEHNR and CDR2 is FQNEAQ (reference sequence). Trimming removed 7 bases from V and 4 bases from J, with 8 bases in between. The CDR3 is 12 residues long. CDR3 DNA: TGTGCCAGCACTTACTTGAATCAGCCCCAGCATTTT. Amino acids: CASTYLNQPQHF.

The rearrangement links TRBV19 to TRBJ1-2, with D uncertain. CDR1 is LNHDA and CDR2 is SQIVND in the germline V gene (reference sequence). The CDR3 totals 13 residues. Deletions cut 3 bases from V and 7 bases from J, with 12 bases between. In DNA form, the CDR3 reads TGTGCCAGTAGTATTATCACAGACGGTGGCTACACCTTC. It is translated as CASSIITDGGYTF.

The chain has TRBV6-5 and TRBJ1-6; TRBD1 is a possible D gene (6 bases). The CDR3 runs to 15 residues. V lost 0 bases, J lost 10 bases, and 13 bases lay in between. The germline V gene has CDR1 MNHEY and CDR2 SVGAGI. The CDR3 DNA follows: TGTGCCAGCAGTTACTCGAAACAGGGAAGCTCACCCCTCCACTTT. Translating gives CASSYSKQGSSPLHF.

This sequence joins TRBV13 and TRBJ2-2; D remains ambiguous. Trimming cost V 0 bases and J 2 bases, with 7 bases left between them. The germline V gene encodes CDR1 PRHDT and CDR2 FYEKMQ (reference sequence). The CDR3 is 15 amino acids. The CDR3 bases are TGTGCCAGCAGCTTAGGGACTTTAAACACCGGGGAGCTGTTTTTT. Its protein is CASSLGTLNTGELFF.

The rearrangement joins TRBV4-2 to TRBJ1-2; weak D call: TRBD1 (5 bases). V lost 1 base to trimming and J lost 0 bases, with 9 bases between them. Germline loops: CDR1 LGHNA, CDR2 YNFKEQ. The CDR3 contains 15 residues. CDR3 sequence reads: CASSQATDPNYGYTF. CDR3 sequence (DNA): TGTGCCAGCAGCCAAGCGACAGACCCTAACTATGGCTACACCTTC.

The chain employs TRBV5-1 and TRBJ1-4; 11 bases line up with TRBD1. The CDR3 runs 14 residues. With 3 bases clipped from V and 7 bases from J, the junction kept 2 bases outside the gene matches. Germline loops: CDR1 SGHRS, CDR2 YFSETQ. The CDR3 region has the DNA TGCGCCAGCAGCTCGGACAGGGGGCCTGAAAAACTGTTTTTT. This sequence encodes CASSSDRGPEKLFF.